This T cell receptor (beta chain) was sequenced during a study of early T cells in non-severe SARS-CoV-2 infection. Study in general: Sequencing used unsorted whole-blood bulk RNA, so chains lack pairing.

This clonotype has a handful of counts. The antigen remains undetermined. Unique molecular identifier tags were affixed to discrete cDNA molecules. From the 5' RACE reads, TCRdb called clonotypes with MiXCR, one entry per CDR3 protein. The repertoire consists of over 80,000 distinct CDR3 sequences, with 13% to 15% occurring once and the leading ten covering approximately 11%. V lost 4 bases, J lost 7 bases, and 13 bases lay in between. There are 13 residues in the CDR3. Germline V gene sequence: CDR1 SQVTM, CDR2 ANQGSEA. General study results and limits: Comparison of clonotypes with VDJdb favored anti-spike CD8 responses while missing private and CD4 specificities.

This rearrangement joins TRBV29-1 to TRBJ1-4; possibly TRBD1 for D (5 bases). Sequenced material: whole blood. The sequence was obtained from an adult who was a healthcare worker with PCR-confirmed SARS-CoV-2 infection or an uninfected control (not recorded which). CDR3 in amino acids: CSVAPREGEKLFF. For the CDR3, the DNA is TGCAGCGTTGCACCCAGGGAAGGTGAAAAACTGTTTTTT.